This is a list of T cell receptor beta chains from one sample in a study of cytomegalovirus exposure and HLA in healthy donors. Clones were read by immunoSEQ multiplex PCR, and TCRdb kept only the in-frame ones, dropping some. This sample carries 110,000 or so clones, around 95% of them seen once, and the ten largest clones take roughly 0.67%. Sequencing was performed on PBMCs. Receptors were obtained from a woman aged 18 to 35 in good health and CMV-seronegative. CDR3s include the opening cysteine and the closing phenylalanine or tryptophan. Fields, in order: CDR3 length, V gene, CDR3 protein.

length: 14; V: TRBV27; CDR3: CASSPRGAFYGYTF
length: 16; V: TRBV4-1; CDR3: CASSQDRTGVTDTQYF
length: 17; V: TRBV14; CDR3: CASSQDWGPVQVVEQYF
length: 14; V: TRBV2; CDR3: CASRFEAPQETQYF
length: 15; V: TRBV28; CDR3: CASRERDRGPDEQYF
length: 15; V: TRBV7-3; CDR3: CASSLGTGIIDTQYF
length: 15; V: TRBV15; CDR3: CATRGGASSYNEQFF
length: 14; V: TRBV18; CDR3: CASSLVEFTDTQYF
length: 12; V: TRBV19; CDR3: CAAGGRSYGYTF
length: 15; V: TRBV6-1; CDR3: CASSEPTGAPYEQYF
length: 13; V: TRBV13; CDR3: CASSLGDRGEQYF
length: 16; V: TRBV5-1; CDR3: CASSSPGLPHTGELFF
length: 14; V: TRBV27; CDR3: CASRRGSPATEAFF
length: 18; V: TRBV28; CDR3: CASSLFSGGVSSTDTQYF
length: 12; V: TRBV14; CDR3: CASSHWDILKYF
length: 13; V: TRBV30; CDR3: CAWSPQGAREQYF
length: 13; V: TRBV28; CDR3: CASSLGLNTEAFF
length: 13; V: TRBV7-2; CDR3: CASSLAEGTIQHF
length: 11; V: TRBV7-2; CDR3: CASSQAYEQYF
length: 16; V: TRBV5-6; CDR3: CASSLRGQGNTGELFF
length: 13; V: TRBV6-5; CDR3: CASSYTNTDTQYF
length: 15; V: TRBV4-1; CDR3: CASSHTPTENYGYTF